Presented here are 17 T cell receptor beta chains from one specimen sequenced in a study of T cells in Graves' hyperthyroidism and ophthalmopathy. From RNA transcripts, TCR beta CDR3 regions were amplified. The HTBI primer set drove a first-round RT-PCR of the TCR CDR3. TCRdb re-analysed the multiplex PCR reads in MiXCR, keeping a single row per CDR3 protein. The sample records around 250,000 distinct CDR3 sequences, roughly 15% being singletons. Material for sequencing was blood. Source of these receptors: a woman aged 18-35 years with Graves' ophthalmopathy.

V is TRBV6-2 or TRBV6-3 and J is TRBJ2-3; 14 bases map to TRBD2. The CDR3 spans 16 residues. The J segment lost 4 bases and the V segment lost 5 bases, leaving 5 bases of the junction unmatched. The germline CDR1 and CDR2 sequences are MNHEY and SVGEGT. CDR3 nucleotides: TGTGCCAGCAGTGGGGGGACTAGCGGGAGTGCAGATACGCAGTATTTT. It translates to CASSGGTSGSADTQYF.

This clonotype was recorded many times. This chain connects TRBV11-1 to TRBJ2-7; D ambiguous. V gave up 3 bases and J gave up 0 bases, with 9 bases separating them. CDR1 and CDR2 from the germline V gene are SGHAT and FQDESV (reference sequence). This CDR3 has 14 amino acids. CDR3: CASSLAGLSYEQYF. In nucleotides, the CDR3 is TGTGCCAGCAGCTTGGCAGGTCTCTCCTACGAGCAGTACTTC.

The chain couples TRBV20-1 to TRBJ1-2, with TRBD1 as a possible D gene (5 bases). From germline, CDR1 is DFQATT and CDR2 SNEGSKA (reference sequence). V was shortened by 3 bases and J by 7 bases, with 12 bases between the two germline ends. The CDR3 loop spans 12 amino acids. Here the CDR3 DNA reads TGCAGTGCTAGCCCGGGGCCTGTTGGCTACACCTTC. Its protein product is CSASPGPVGYTF.

This clonotype was recorded many times. The chain couples TRBV6-1 to TRBJ2-7; TRBD1 matches 7 bases. CDR3 length: 11 amino acids. Germline V gene sequence: CDR1 MNHNS, CDR2 SASEGT. The V gene end was trimmed by 6 bases and the J gene end by 6 bases; junction bases not matched to a gene: 2. For the CDR3, the DNA is TGTGCCAGCAGCCACAGGGGCGAGCAGTACTTC. Its protein product is CASSHRGEQYF.

This clonotype came up many times. This chain connects TRBV19 to TRBJ2-1, with D possibly TRBD2 on 5 matching bases. CDR3 length equals 15 residues. The V end was cut by 3 bases, the J end by 1 base, with 10 bases between. Looked up from germline, CDR1 is LNHDA and CDR2 is SQIVND (reference sequence). CDR3 DNA: TGTGCCAGTAGTATGGGTCGGGATTCCTACAATGAGCAGTTCTTC. The encoded protein is CASSMGRDSYNEQFF.

Many counts were recorded for this clonotype. The chain carries TRBV12-3 or TRBV12-4 and TRBJ1-1; the D gene is possibly TRBD1 (6 bases). The V end was cut by 1 base, the J end by 6 bases, with 9 bases between. The CDR3 covers 13 residues. The CDR3 region is CASSLDRVPEAFF. The CDR3 DNA is TGTGCCAGCAGTTTAGACAGGGTCCCTGAAGCTTTCTTT.

This clonotype appeared a few times. It may be a read error: a sequence one base away is much more abundant. The CDR3 region is CACSYHHGTGHEKLFF. The CDR3 region has the DNA TGTGCCTGCAGTTACCACCACGGGACAGGGCATGAAAAACTGTTTTTT. The rearrangement links TRBV6-7 to TRBJ1-4; 9 nucleotides line up with TRBD1. TRBV6-7 is treated as an ORF (open reading frame) with a function not yet certain. There are 16 residues in the CDR3.

This clonotype was counted many times. CDR3 bases: TGTGCCAGCAGTCCCCGGACCAAAGATAAAGAGACCCAGTACTTC. This encodes CASSPRTKDKETQYF. This chain links TRBV12-3 or TRBV12-4 with TRBJ2-5; D is unresolved. The length of the CDR3 is 15 residues. The V end lost 5 bases, the J end lost 3 bases, and 16 bases lay between the germline ends.

Ten or more counts support this clonotype. The genes are TRBV6-2 or TRBV6-3 and TRBJ2-1, with TRBD2 matching over 7 bases. The J segment lost 3 bases and the V segment lost 4 bases, leaving 0 bases of the junction unmatched. The length of the CDR3 is 13 residues. Per the germline V gene, CDR1 is MNHEY and CDR2 is SVGEGT. The CDR3 sequence is CASSWEGYNEQFF. In nucleotides, the CDR3 is TGTGCCAGCAGTTGGGAGGGCTACAATGAGCAGTTCTTC.

This clonotype has at least ten counts. CDR3 DNA sequence: TGTGCCATCAGTGAGTCGATGACCTATGGCTACACCTTC. Translation gives CAISESMTYGYTF. The chain is built from TRBV10-3 and TRBJ1-2; D not resolved. Germline loops: CDR1 ENHRY, CDR2 SYGVKD. This CDR3 contains 13 residues. Deletions cut 0 bases from V and 4 bases from J, with 6 bases between.

This clonotype was counted ten times or more. The gene calls are TRBV6-1 and TRBJ1-2, with a weak D call TRBD1 (6 bases). This CDR3 contains 14 residues. V lost 5 bases to trimming and J lost 0 bases, with 10 bases between them. CDR1 is MNHNS, CDR2 SASEGT, per germline. The CDR3 DNA reads as TGTGCCAGCAGTATAAGGACAGCTAACTATGGCTACACCTTC. Translation: CASSIRTANYGYTF.

This clonotype was seen ten or more times. The chain uses TRBV2 and TRBJ1-2; 9 bases map to TRBD1. Germline V lookup: CDR1 SNHLY, CDR2 FYNNEI. V dropped 6 bases and J dropped 5; count of bases not matched to a gene: 10. CDR3 length: 15 residues. CDR3 in DNA: TGTGCCAGCAGCCTCATGGGACAGGGTCAATATGGCTACACCTTC. Encoded protein: CASSLMGQGQYGYTF.

This sequence joins TRBV6-1 and TRBJ1-5, with TRBD1 matching 7 bases. Germline loops: CDR1 MNHNS, CDR2 SASEGT. The trim removed 5 bases at V and 11 bases at J, leaving 15 bases unmatched. This CDR3 is built from 15 residues. The CDR3 loop reads CASSSQGTSLGTQHF. As DNA, the CDR3 is TGTGCCAGCAGTTCACAGGGGACCTCCCTCGGCACCCAGCATTTT.

This chain uses TRBV28 with TRBJ1-5; 7 bases align to TRBD1. CDR1 is MDHEN and CDR2 is SYDVKM in the germline V gene. J lost 0 bases, V lost 5 bases, and 7 bases had no gene match. The length of the CDR3 is 16 residues. Here the CDR3 reads CASSPSDRASNQPQHF. CDR3 DNA: TGTGCCAGCAGTCCCTCTGACAGGGCTAGCAATCAGCCCCAGCATTTT.

This clonotype was counted ten times or more. The chain combines TRBV2 with TRBJ1-6, with a possible D match to TRBD1 (5 bases). V was pared by 5 bases and J by 9 bases, with 14 bases between. Looked up from germline, CDR1 is SNHLY and CDR2 is FYNNEI. There are 14 residues in the CDR3. The CDR3 here is CASSPDSHTSPLHF. CDR3 nucleotides: TGTGCCAGCAGTCCCGACAGTCACACTTCACCCCTCCACTTT.

The rearrangement uses TRBV30 and TRBJ1-3; D is perhaps TRBD1 (5 bases). The V gene lost 3 bases and the J gene lost 1 base, with 10 bases spanning the gap. Germline CDR1 reads GTSNPN; CDR2 reads SVGIG (reference sequence). The CDR3 spans 14 residues. CDR3 in amino acids: CAWRGGRSGNTIYF. The CDR3 coding sequence is TGTGCCTGGAGGGGGGGTAGGTCTGGAAACACCATATATTTT.

The genes are TRBV6-1 and TRBJ2-7, with 8 nucleotides matching TRBD1. V dropped 5 bases and J dropped 5; count of bases not matched to a gene: 8. The CDR3 covers 14 residues. CDR1 MNHNS and CDR2 SASEGT come from the germline V gene. The CDR3 loop is CASSSGQGKNEQYF. The DNA of the CDR3 is TGTGCCAGCAGTTCAGGACAGGGTAAGAACGAGCAGTACTTC.